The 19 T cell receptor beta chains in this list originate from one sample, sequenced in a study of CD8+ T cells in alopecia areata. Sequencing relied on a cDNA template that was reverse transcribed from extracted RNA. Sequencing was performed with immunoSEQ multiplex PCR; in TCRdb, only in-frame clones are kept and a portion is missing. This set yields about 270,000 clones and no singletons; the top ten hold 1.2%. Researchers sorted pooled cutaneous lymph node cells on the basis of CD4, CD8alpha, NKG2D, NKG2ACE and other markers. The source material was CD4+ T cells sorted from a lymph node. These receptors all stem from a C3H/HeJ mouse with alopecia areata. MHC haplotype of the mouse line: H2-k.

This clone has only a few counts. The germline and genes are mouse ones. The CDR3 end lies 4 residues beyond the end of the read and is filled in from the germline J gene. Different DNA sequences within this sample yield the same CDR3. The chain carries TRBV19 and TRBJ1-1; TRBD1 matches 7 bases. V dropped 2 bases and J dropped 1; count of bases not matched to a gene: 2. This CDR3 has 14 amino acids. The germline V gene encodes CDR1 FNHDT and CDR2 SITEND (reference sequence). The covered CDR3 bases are TGTGCCAGCAGTATCCAGGGGGGAAACACA. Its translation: CASSIQGGNT. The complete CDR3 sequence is CASSIQGGNTEVFF.

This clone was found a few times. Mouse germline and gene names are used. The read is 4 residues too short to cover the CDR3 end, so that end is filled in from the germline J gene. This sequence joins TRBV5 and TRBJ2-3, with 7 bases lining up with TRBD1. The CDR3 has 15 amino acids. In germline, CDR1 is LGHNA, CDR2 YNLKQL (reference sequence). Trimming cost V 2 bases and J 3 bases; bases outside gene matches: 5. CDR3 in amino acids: CASSQKMDRAETLYF. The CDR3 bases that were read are TGTGCCAGCAGCCAAAAAATGGACAGGGCAGAA.

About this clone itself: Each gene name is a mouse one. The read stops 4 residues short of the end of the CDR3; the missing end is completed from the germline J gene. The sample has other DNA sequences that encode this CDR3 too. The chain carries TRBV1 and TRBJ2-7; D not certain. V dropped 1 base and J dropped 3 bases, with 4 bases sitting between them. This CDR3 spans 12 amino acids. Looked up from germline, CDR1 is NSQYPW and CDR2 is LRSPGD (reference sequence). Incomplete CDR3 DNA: TGCACCTGCAGTGCAGTGGGCTAT. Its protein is CTCSAVGY. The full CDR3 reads CTCSAVGYEQYF.

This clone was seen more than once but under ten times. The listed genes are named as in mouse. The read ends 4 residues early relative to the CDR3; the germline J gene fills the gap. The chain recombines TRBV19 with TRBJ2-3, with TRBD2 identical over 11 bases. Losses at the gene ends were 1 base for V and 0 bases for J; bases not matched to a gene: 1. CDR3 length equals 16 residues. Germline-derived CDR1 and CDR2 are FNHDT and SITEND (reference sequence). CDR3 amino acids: CASSITGGASAETLYF. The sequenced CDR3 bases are TGTGCCAGCAGTATAACTGGGGGGGCTAGTGCAGAA.

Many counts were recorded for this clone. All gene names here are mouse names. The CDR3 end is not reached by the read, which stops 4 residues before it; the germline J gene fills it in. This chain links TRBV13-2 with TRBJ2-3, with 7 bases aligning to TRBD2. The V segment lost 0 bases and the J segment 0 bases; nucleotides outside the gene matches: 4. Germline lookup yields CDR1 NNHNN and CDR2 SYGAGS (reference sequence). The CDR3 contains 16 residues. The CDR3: CASGDAGGLSAETLYF. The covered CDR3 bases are TGTGCCAGCGGTGATGCTGGGGGATTAAGTGCAGAA.

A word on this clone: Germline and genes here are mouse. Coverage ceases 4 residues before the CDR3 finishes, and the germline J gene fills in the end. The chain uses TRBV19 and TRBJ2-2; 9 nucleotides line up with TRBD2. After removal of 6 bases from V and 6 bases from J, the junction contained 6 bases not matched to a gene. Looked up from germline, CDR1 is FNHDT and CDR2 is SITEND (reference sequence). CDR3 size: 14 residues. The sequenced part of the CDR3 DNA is TGTGCCAGCACTCCGGGACTGGGTTCCGGG. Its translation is CASTPGLGSG. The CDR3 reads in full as CASTPGLGSGQLYF.

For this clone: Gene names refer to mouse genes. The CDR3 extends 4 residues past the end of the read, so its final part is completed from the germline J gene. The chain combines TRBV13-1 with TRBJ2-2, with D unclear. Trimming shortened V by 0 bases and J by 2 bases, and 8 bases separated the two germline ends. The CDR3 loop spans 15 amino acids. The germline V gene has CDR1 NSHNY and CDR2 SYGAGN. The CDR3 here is CASSDVPHNTGQLYF. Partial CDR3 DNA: TGTGCCAGCAGTGATGTCCCCCATAACACCGGG.

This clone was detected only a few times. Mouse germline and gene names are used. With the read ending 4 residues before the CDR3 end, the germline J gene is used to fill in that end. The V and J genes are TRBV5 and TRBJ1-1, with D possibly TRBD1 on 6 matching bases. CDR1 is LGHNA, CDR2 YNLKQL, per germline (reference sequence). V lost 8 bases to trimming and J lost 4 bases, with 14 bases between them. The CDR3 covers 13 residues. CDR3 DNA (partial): TGTGCCAGCCGTTCAGGGGAAGGCACA. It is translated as CASRSGEGT. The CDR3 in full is CASRSGEGTEVFF.

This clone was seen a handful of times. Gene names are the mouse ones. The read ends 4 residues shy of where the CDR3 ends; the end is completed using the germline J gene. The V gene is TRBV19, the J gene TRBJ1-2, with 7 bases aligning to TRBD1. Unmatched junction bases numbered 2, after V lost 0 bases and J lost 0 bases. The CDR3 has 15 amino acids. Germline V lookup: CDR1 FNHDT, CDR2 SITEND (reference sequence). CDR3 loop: CASSIEGTANSDYTF. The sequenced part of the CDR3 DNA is TGTGCCAGCAGTATAGAGGGGACAGCAAACTCC.

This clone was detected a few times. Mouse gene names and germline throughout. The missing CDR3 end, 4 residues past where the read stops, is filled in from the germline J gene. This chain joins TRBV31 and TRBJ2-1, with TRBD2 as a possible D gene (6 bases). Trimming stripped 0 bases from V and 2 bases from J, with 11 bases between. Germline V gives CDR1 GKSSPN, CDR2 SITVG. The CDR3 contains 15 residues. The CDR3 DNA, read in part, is TGTGCCTGGAGTCTAGAGGTGGGGGACTATGCT. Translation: CAWSLEVGDYA. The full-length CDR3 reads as CAWSLEVGDYAEQFF.

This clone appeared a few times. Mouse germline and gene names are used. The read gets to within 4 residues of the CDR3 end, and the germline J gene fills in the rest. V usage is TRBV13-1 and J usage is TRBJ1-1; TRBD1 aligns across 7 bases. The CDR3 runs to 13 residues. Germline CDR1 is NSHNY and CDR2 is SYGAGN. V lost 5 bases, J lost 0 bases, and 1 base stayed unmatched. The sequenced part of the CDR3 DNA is TGTGCCAGCAGGACAGGGACAAACACA. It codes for CASRTGTNT. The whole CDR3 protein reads CASRTGTNTEVFF.

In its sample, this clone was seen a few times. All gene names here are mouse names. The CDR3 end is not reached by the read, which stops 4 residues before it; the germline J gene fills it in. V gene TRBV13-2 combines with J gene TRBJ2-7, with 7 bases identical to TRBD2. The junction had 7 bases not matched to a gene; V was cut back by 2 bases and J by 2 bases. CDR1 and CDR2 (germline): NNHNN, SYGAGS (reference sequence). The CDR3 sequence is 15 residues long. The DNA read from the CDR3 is TGTGCCAGCGGTGAGCCCCGTGGGGGGACCTAT. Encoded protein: CASGEPRGGTY. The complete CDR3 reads CASGEPRGGTYEQYF.

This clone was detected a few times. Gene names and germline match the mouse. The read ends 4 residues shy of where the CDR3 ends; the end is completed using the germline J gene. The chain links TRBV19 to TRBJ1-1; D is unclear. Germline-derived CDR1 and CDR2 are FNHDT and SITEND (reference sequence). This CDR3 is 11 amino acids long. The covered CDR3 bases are TGTGCCAGCAGTATTAGGGCA. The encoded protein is CASSIRA. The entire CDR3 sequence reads CASSIRAEVFF.

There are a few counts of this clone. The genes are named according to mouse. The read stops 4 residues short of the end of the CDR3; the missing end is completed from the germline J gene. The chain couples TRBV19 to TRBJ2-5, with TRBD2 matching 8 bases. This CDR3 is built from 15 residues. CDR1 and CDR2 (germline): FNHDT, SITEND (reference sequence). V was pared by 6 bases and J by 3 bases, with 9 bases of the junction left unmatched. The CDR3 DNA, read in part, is TGTGCCAGCACCCCGAAGGACTGGGCTCAAGAC. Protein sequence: CASTPKDWAQD. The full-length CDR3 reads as CASTPKDWAQDTQYF.

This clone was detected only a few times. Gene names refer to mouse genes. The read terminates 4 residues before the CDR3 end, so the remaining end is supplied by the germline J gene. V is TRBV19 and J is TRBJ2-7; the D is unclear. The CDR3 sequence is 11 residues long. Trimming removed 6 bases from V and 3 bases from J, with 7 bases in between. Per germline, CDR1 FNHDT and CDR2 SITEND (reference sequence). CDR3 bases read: TGTGCCAGCATCGACAACTAT. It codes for CASIDNY. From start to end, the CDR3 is CASIDNYEQYF.

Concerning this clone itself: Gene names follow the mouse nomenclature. CDR3: CTCSPSGGRAEQFF. The covered CDR3 bases are TGCACCTGCAGTCCATCTGGGGGGAGAGCT. This chain connects TRBV1 to TRBJ2-1, with 8 bases lining up with TRBD2. The read ends 4 residues before the CDR3 terminus; that terminus is restored from the germline J gene. The CDR3 has 14 residues. The germline gives CDR1 NSQYPW, CDR2 LRSPGD (reference sequence).

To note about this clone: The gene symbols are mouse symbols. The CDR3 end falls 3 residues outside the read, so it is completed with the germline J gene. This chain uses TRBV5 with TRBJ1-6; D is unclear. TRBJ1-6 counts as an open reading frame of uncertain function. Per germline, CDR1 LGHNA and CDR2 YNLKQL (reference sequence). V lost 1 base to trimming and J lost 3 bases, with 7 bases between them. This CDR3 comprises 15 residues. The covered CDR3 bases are TGTGCCAGCAGCCAAGGCAAGGGCTATAATTCGCCC. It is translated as CASSQGKGYNSP. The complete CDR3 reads CASSQGKGYNSPLYF.

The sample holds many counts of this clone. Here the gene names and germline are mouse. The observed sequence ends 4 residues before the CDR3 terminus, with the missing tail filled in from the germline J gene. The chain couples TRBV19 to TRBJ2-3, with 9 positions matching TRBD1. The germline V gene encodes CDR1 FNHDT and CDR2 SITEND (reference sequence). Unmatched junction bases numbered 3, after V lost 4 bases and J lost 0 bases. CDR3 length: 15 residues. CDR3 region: CASSRQGDSAETLYF. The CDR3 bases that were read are TGTGCCAGCAGTCGACAGGGGGACAGTGCAGAA.

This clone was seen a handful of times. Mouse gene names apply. The sequenced CDR3 bases are TGTGCCAGCAGTGATGCGAGAAGGGACAGTTCCTATAATTCGCCC. Translating it yields CASSDARRDSSYNSP. The entire CDR3 reads CASSDARRDSSYNSPLYF. V is TRBV13-1 and J is TRBJ1-6; 7 nucleotides agree with TRBD1. The read ends 3 residues shy of where the CDR3 ends; the end is completed using the germline J gene. TRBJ1-6 is an ORF, and what it does is uncertain. Germline V gene sequence: CDR1 NSHNY, CDR2 SYGAGN. With 0 bases clipped from V and 0 bases from J, the junction kept 6 bases outside the gene matches. CDR3 length: 18 amino acids.